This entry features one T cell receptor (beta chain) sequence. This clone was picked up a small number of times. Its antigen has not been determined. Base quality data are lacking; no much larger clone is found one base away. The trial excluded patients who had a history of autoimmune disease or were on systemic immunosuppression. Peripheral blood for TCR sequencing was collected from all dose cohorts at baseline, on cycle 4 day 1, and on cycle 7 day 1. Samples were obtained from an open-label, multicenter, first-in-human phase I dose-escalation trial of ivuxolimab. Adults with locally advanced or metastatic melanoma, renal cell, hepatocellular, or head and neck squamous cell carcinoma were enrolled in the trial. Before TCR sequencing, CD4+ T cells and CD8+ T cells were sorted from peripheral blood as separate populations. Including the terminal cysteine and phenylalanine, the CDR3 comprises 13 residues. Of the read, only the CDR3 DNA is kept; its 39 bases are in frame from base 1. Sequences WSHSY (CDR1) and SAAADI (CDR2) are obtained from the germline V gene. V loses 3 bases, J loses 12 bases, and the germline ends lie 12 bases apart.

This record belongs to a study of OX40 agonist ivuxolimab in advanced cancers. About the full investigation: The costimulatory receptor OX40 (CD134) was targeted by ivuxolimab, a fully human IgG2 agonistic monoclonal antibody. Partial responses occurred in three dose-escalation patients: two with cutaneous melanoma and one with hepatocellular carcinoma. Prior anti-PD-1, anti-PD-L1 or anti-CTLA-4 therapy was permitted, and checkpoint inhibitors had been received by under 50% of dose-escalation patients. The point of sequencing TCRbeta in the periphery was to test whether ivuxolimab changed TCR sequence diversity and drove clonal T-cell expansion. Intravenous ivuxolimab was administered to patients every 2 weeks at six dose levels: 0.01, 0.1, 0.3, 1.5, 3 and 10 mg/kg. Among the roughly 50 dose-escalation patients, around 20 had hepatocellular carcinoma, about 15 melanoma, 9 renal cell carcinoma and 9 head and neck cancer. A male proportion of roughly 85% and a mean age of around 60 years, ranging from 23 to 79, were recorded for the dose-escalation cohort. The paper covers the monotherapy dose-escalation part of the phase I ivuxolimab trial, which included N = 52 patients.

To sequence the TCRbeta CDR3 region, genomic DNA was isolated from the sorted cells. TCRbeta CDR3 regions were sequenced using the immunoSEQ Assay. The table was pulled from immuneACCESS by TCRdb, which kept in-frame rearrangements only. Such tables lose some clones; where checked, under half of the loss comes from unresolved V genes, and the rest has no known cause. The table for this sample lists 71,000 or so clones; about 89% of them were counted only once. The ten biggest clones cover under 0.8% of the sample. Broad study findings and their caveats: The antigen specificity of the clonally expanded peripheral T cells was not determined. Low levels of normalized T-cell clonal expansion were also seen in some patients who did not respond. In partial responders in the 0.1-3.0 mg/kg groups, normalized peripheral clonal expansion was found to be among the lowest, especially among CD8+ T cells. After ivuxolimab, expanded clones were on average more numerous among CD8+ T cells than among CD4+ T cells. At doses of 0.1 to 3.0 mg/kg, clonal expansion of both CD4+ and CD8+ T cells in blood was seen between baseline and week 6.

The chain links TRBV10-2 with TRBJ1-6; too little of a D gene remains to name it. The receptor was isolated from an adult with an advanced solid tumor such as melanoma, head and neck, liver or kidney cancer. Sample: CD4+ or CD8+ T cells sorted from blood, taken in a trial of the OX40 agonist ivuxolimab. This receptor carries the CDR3 CASSDWAGRPLHF. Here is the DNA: TGCGCCAGCAGTGATTGGGCAGGAAGACCCCTCCACTTT.